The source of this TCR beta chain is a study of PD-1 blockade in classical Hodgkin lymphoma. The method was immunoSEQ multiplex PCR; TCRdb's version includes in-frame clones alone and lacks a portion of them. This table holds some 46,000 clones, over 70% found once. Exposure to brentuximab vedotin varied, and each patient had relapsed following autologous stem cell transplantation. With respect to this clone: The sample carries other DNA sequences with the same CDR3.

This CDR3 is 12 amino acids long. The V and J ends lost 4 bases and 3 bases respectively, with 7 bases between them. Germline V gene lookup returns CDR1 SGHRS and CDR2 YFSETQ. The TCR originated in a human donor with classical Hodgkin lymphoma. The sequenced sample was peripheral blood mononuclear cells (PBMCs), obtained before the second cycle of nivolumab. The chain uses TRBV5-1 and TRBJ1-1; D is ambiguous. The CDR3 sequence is CASSTGYTEAFF. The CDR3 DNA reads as TGCGCCAGCAGCACCGGATACACTGAAGCTTTCTTT. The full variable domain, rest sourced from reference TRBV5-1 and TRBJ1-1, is KAGVTQTPRYLIKTRGQQVTLSCSPISGHRSVSWYQQTPGQGLQFLFEYFSETQRNKGNFPGRFSGRQFSNSRSEMNVSTLELGDSALYLCASSTGYTEAFFGQGTRLTVV.